These 8 T cell receptor beta chains share one sample of origin, sequenced in a study of tumor and adjacent non-tumor tissue in lung cancer (dated by TCRdb to the late 2010s). Library generation was performed with multiplex PCR. Sequencing instrument: Illumina HiSeq 2500. TCRbeta libraries were built by three rounds of nested PCR using primers (Table S4), following protocols modified from ARM-PCR. TCRdb itself trimmed the public reads at Q25 with fastp, ran MiXCR and retained productive beta chains. Rows are unified per CDR3 protein, each entry keeping the most common DNA and genes. The sample table holds over 100,000 distinct CDR3 sequences, of which around 75% were seen once. The ten largest account for more than 35% of the sample. Bulk unsorted tissue served as the source for RNA extraction, and RNA quality was assessed using a NanoDrop ND-1000 and an Agilent 2100. Sequenced input: lung tumor tissue. Receptor source: a woman in her fifties or sixties with non-small cell lung cancer.

The genes are TRBV11-3 and TRBJ1-2; D not certain. This CDR3 contains 15 residues. The germline V gene encodes CDR1 SGHNT and CDR2 YENEEA. The ends were cut back, 6 bases at V and 6 bases at J, with 20 bases in the middle. The CDR3 reads CASSFRVAEKHGYTF. CDR3 coding DNA: TGTGCCAGCAGTTTTAGGGTGGCGGAGAAACATGGCTACACCTTC.

This chain uses TRBV6-6 with TRBJ2-1, with 12 nucleotides matching TRBD1. Germline values: CDR1 MNHNY, CDR2 SVGAGI (reference sequence). V dropped 0 bases and J dropped 8; count of bases not matched to a gene: 11. The CDR3 covers 18 residues. The CDR3 nucleotides are TGTGCCAGCAGTTACTCACCCTCCGGGACAGGGGGCTCAGATGAGCAGTTCTTC. Its translation: CASSYSPSGTGGSDEQFF.

V gene TRBV11-2 combines with J gene TRBJ2-7, with 7 nucleotides matching TRBD1. The CDR3 has 14 amino acids. CDR1 is SGHAT and CDR2 is FQNNGV in the germline V gene. V shed 6 bases, J shed 7 bases, and the junction held 12 bases outside the gene matches. The CDR3 protein is CASSLSTGTVEQYF. In DNA, the CDR3 is TGTGCCAGCAGTTTATCCACCGGGACAGTAGAGCAGTACTTC. Full variable domain (remainder filled in from reference TRBV11-2 and TRBJ2-7): EAGVAQSPRYKIIEKRQSVAFWCNPISGHATLYWYQQILGQGPKLLIQFQNNGVVDDSQLPKDRFSAERLKGVDSTLKIQPAKLEDSAVYLCASSLSTGTVEQYFGPGTRLTVT.

V gene TRBV5-6 combines with J gene TRBJ2-7; D is possibly TRBD1 (6 bases). This CDR3 region has 15 residues. V was trimmed by 2 bases and J by 2 bases, leaving 14 bases between them. CDR1 is SGHDT, CDR2 YYEEEE, per germline. CDR3 sequence reads: CASSFGQTSTYEQYF. Here the CDR3 DNA reads TGTGCCAGCAGCTTTGGACAGACCAGCACCTACGAGCAGTACTTC.

Turning to this clonotype: A much larger clone lies one base from this, so it may be a read error. The chain is built from TRBV10-3 and TRBJ2-3; 9 bases align to TRBD2. The CDR3 is made up of 13 amino acids. Looked up from germline, CDR1 is ENHRY and CDR2 is SYGVKD. The CDR3 protein is CVISSGNRDTQYF. The CDR3 nucleotides read TGTGTCATTTCTAGCGGGAATCGGGATACGCAGTATTTT.

The chain is built from TRBV12-3 or TRBV12-4 and TRBJ2-7, with D possibly being TRBD2 (6 bases). V was cut by 7 bases and J by 1 base, with 11 bases left in between. The CDR3 sequence is 13 residues long. The CDR3 sequence: CASIGGRSYEQYF. The DNA for the CDR3 is TGTGCCAGCATTGGAGGGAGATCCTACGAGCAGTACTTC.

Note on this clonotype: This may stem from a read error, because a much larger clone lies one nucleotide away. The chain links TRBV20-1 to TRBJ2-1; D unresolved. Between the trimmed V and J ends, which lost 7 bases and 14 bases, there was a span of 15 bases. Germline values: CDR1 DFQATT, CDR2 SNEGSKA (reference sequence). This CDR3 has 10 residues. Written as DNA, the CDR3 is TGCAGTGTTAGTAATGAGATTGAGTTCTTC. Translated, it gives CSVSNEIEFF.

In regard to this clonotype: Germline and junction disagree at one end, which may indicate a read error. This chain connects TRBV11-3 to TRBJ2-7; perhaps TRBD2 as D (5 bases). The CDR3 has 14 residues. Germline V CDR1 and CDR2: SGHNT, YENEEA. The CDR3 protein is CASSLDTGTYGQYF. Here the CDR3 DNA reads TGTGCCAGCAGTTTAGATACGGGAACCTACGGGCAGTATTTC. The full variable domain, in which reference TRBV11-3 and TRBJ2-7 provide the parts outside the CDR3, is EAGVVQSPRYKIIEKKQPVAFWCNPISGHNTLYWYLQNLGQGPELLIRYENEEAVDDSQLPKDRFSAERLKGVDSTLKIQPAELGDSAVYLCASSLDTGTYGQYFGPGTRLTVT.